This TCR beta chain was profiled in a study of blood T cell repertoires in COVID-19 (dated by TCRdb to 2018 to 2020). The study in broad terms: Samples from collaborators originated in the United States, Italy and Spain and spanned both the acute and convalescent phases of COVID-19. The prospective study material was composed of cDNA or gDNA derived from T cells, B-cell-depleted T cells, or PBMCs. Deeply sampled blood TCRbeta repertoires from subjects exposed to, actively infected with, or recovered from COVID-19 were included in the dataset. The repertoires were made available in a free public database intended to serve as a resource for research on the immune response to SARS-CoV-2. Samples came from the ongoing ImmuneRACE study (first 160 participants) plus 1,254 subjects from 6 global collaborators. Nearly every sample came with metadata listing a de-identified subject ID, COVID-19 status, age in years and sex. Where available, HLA class I and class II types were taken from metadata supplied by the sample provider and were not determined by assay-based typing.

Concerning this clone: There is no known antigen for this receptor. It has no much larger one-base neighbor in the sample; base qualities were not kept.

Participants in the prospective study were aged roughly 18 to 100 years, lived in 20 to 25 United States geographic areas, and enrolled through a virtual design. In the prospective study, participants were assigned to cohorts based on the clinical history participants reported in a screening survey and a study questionnaire. ImmuneRACE Cohort 3 recovered participants were defined by two consecutive negative NP/OP PCR tests, healthcare professional clearance, or symptom resolution. In the prospective study, whole blood, serum and a nasopharyngeal or oropharyngeal swab were collected from each participant by mobile phlebotomists. Prospective study participants could optionally give additional blood draws and questionnaires over an approximately two-month period. Blood samples from the prospective study were shipped frozen or at room temperature prior to DNA extraction. The immunoSEQ Assay, a bias-controlled multiplex PCR, was used to amplify TCRbeta CDR3 regions from genomic DNA. Under the source paper's analysis protocol: The number of nucleated cells in each sample was estimated by amplification of reference gene primers within the assay. To quantify the absolute abundance of each unique TCRbeta CDR3 rearrangement, sequence reads were collapsed and filtered. Productive Simpson clonality was computed per sample as the square root of Simpson's diversity index over productive rearrangements. TCRdb retrieved this table from immuneACCESS and kept in-frame rearrangements only. Not all clones are present; in checked studies, unresolved V genes account for under half, and no reason is known for the remainder. The DNA gave D and trimming, while V, J and clone size come from that table. This sample has roughly 360,000 clones in its table, and about 87% of those were observed once. The ten most abundant clones make up 1.3% of the sample.

Broad study findings and their caveats: The quantity of clinical and demographic metadata differed by source and by participant and was supplied without curation.

This TCR was sampled from a man under 40 who had recovered from COVID-19. Material: PBMCs or T cells enriched from blood (not recorded which).

The DNA is as follows: TGCACCAGCAGCCCTATGTACGAGCAGTACTTC. Its translation reads: CTSSPMYEQYF. This chain joins TRBV1 to TRBJ2-7; no check of the table's D call, TRBD2, against the DNA was made. TRBV1 corresponds to a pseudogene. The CDR3, from cysteine to phenylalanine, totals 11 residues. Solely the CDR3 DNA is kept, with 33 bases framed from the first base.